A selection of T cell receptor beta chains follows, all from one sample in a study of beta chain features in type 1 diabetes. Some clones are missing from TCRdb's copy, which holds only in-frame ones; the method was immunoSEQ multiplex PCR. Of a few hundred thousand clones listed, around 13% were seen once; the top ten hold 0.008% to 0.011%. Sequenced material: naive CD4+ T cells from blood. The receptors stem from a young woman with type 1 diabetes. The CDR3 runs from the conserved cysteine through the conserved F or W. A D gene is named only where the DNA matches it firmly. Rows give clone size only sometimes, using once, few, many, or a class for an expanded clone.

v_call	j_call	d_call	clone_size	cdr3_aa	cdr3_nt
TRBV18	TRBJ1-4	.	few	CASSPGTTNEKLFF	TGTGCCAGCTCACCCGGGACAACTAATGAAAAACTGTTTTTT
TRBV7-2	TRBJ2-3	.	.	CASSSNGGAPDTQYF	TGTGCCAGCAGCTCCAATGGGGGGGCACCAGATACGCAGTATTTT
TRBV10-3	TRBJ1-1	.	.	CAISDPRGGLSEAFF	TGTGCCATCAGTGACCCTCGAGGCGGGCTTAGTGAAGCTTTCTTT
TRBV27	TRBJ2-1	.	few	CASSFMGRWDNEQFF	TGTGCCAGCAGTTTCATGGGGCGTTGGGACAATGAGCAGTTCTTC
TRBV4-3	TRBJ1-5	.	.	CASSQGDTQGYSNQPQHF	TGCGCCAGCAGCCAAGGCGACACTCAGGGATATAGCAATCAGCCCCAGCATTTT
TRBV5-6	TRBJ2-1	TRBD1	few	CASSAGTGNEQFF	TGTGCCAGCAGCGCTGGGACAGGCAATGAGCAGTTCTTC
TRBV7-2	TRBJ2-4	.	.	CASSRRLDRDIQYF	TGTGCCAGCAGCCGACGACTAGATAGGGACATTCAGTACTTC
TRBV9	TRBJ1-4	.	.	CASSVATGRGEKLFF	TGTGCCAGCAGCGTAGCTACTGGGAGGGGTGAAAAACTGTTTTTT
TRBV4-3	TRBJ2-7	.	few	CASSFRSYADEQYF	TGCGCCAGCAGCTTTCGGTCCTACGCGGACGAGCAGTACTTC
TRBV7-9	TRBJ2-7	.	.	CASSSVLYEQYF	TGTGCCAGCAGCTCGGTCCTCTACGAGCAGTACTTC
TRBV30	TRBJ2-2	TRBD1	.	CAQKGQLTGELFF	TGTGCCCAAAAGGGACAGCTCACCGGGGAGCTGTTTTTT
TRBV2	TRBJ2-7	TRBD1	.	CASRRGQNNAYEQYF	TGTGCCAGCAGGAGGGGACAGAATAATGCCTACGAGCAGTACTTC
TRBV18	TRBJ2-7	TRBD1	.	CASSPGGQAYEQYF	TGTGCCAGCTCACCGGGGGGACAGGCCTACGAGCAGTACTTC
TRBV19	TRBJ2-5	TRBD2	.	CASRRIGTSGRETQYF	TGTGCCAGTAGGCGAATCGGGACTAGCGGGAGAGAGACCCAGTACTTC
TRBV2	TRBJ2-1	.	.	CASRLDSYNEQFF	TGTGCCAGCAGACTTGACAGTTACAATGAGCAGTTCTTC
TRBV2	TRBJ1-1	.	.	CASFEGMNTEAFF	TGTGCCAGCTTTGAGGGCATGAACACTGAAGCTTTCTTT
TRBV28	TRBJ2-5	TRBD2	.	CASNIGSGSKSETQYF	TGTGCCAGCAATATCGGTAGCGGGAGCAAATCGGAGACCCAGTACTTC
TRBV6-5	TRBJ1-6	TRBD1	.	CASRSGTGSSPLHF	TGTGCCAGCAGGTCCGGGACAGGAAGTTCACCCCTCCACTTT
TRBV28	TRBJ2-7	.	.	CACGLGTYEQYF	TGTGCCTGCGGACTGGGAACCTACGAGCAGTACTTC
TRBV7-6	TRBJ2-1	TRBD2	few	CASSLGLRRGGEQFF	TGTGCCAGCAGCTTAGGGTTACGGCGGGGGGGGGAGCAGTTCTTC
TRBV29-1	TRBJ1-2	TRBD1	few	CSVAGTANYGYTF	TGCAGCGTTGCTGGGACAGCGAACTATGGCTACACCTTC
TRBV7-2	TRBJ1-5	TRBD1	few	CASSTTGGNQPQHF	TGTGCCAGCAGCACGACAGGGGGTAATCAGCCCCAGCATTTT
TRBV4-3	TRBJ2-1	.	few	CASSQEPGSGHNFYNEQFF	TGCGCCAGCAGCCAAGAACCCGGCTCAGGCCACAACTTTTACAATGAGCAGTTCTTC
TRBV4-3	TRBJ2-7	.	once	CASSLQTSPAAEQYF	TGCGCCAGCAGCCTTCAGACCTCGCCAGCGGCCGAGCAGTACTTC
TRBV28	TRBJ2-3	.	few	CASSLGRFTDTQYF	TGTGCCAGCAGTTTAGGCAGGTTTACAGATACGCAGTATTTT
TRBV14	TRBJ2-1	.	few	CASSPRTVGEQFF	TGTGCCAGCAGCCCGAGGACAGTGGGTGAGCAGTTCTTC
TRBV5-4	TRBJ2-1	.	few	CASSSLFNEQFF	TGTGCCAGCAGCTCCCTCTTCAATGAGCAGTTCTTC
TRBV6-4	TRBJ1-1	.	.	CASSEAQNTEAFF	TGTGCCAGCAGTGAGGCTCAGAACACTGAAGCTTTCTTT
TRBV7-2	TRBJ2-1	TRBD2	few	CASSVGLAGGNEQFF	TGTGCCAGCAGCGTAGGGCTAGCGGGAGGGAATGAGCAGTTCTTC
TRBV4-2	TRBJ1-1	.	few	CASSHTGGALEAFF	TGTGCCAGCAGCCACACCGGGGGGGCCTTGGAAGCTTTCTTT
TRBV5-1	TRBJ2-5	TRBD1	.	CASSLAPTGGFETQYF	TGCGCCAGCAGCTTGGCGCCTACAGGGGGCTTCGAGACCCAGTACTTC
TRBV7-9	TRBJ1-5	TRBD1	.	CASSDLRDRNQPQHF	TGTGCCAGCAGCGATCTCCGGGACAGAAATCAGCCCCAGCATTTT
TRBV6-5	TRBJ2-3	TRBD1	.	CASRQGATDTQYF	TGTGCCAGCAGACAGGGGGCCACAGATACGCAGTATTTT
TRBV5-4	TRBJ2-1	TRBD2	.	CASSLVSGRAHEQFF	TGTGCCAGCAGCTTGGTTAGCGGGAGGGCCCATGAGCAGTTCTTC
TRBV7-2	TRBJ2-1	TRBD2	few	CASSLGRGGRFNEQFF	TGTGCCAGCAGCTTGGGGCGGGGGGGCCGGTTCAATGAGCAGTTCTTC
TRBV7-2	TRBJ2-3	.	few	CASSQADTQYF	TGTGCCAGCAGCCAGGCAGATACGCAGTATTTT
TRBV7-2	TRBJ1-1	.	few	CASSFGEGTEAFF	TGTGCCAGCAGCTTCGGAGAAGGCACTGAAGCTTTCTTT
TRBV9	TRBJ2-3	TRBD2	few	CASSESRRTSLSTDTQYF	TGTGCCAGCAGCGAGTCCCGCCGGACTAGCCTTAGCACAGATACGCAGTATTTT
TRBV7-9	TRBJ1-6	TRBD1	few	CASSGPGQGVSPLHF	TGTGCCAGCAGCGGACCGGGACAGGGAGTCTCACCCCTCCACTTT
TRBV5-1	TRBJ2-4	TRBD1	few	CASSLGGQGSGDIQYF	TGCGCCAGCAGCTTGGGGGGACAGGGAAGCGGCGACATTCAGTACTTC
TRBV5-6	TRBJ1-2	TRBD1	.	CASSLPGTGFGGYTF	TGTGCCAGCAGCCTACCCGGGACAGGGTTCGGTGGCTACACCTTC
TRBV14	TRBJ2-5	.	.	CASSRSGAAETQYF	TGTGCCAGCAGCCGTTCTGGGGCCGCGGAGACCCAGTACTTC
TRBV14	TRBJ1-2	.	.	CASSQTGLDYGYTF	TGTGCCAGCAGCCAAACAGGGTTGGACTATGGCTACACCTTC
TRBV5-4	TRBJ2-7	TRBD1	.	CASSLGGDRSGEQYF	TGTGCCAGCAGCTTGGGGGGGGACAGGAGTGGAGAGCAGTACTTC
TRBV2	TRBJ2-2	TRBD1	few	CAGDSQGAGELFF	TGTGCCGGGGACAGTCAAGGGGCCGGGGAGCTGTTTTTT
TRBV20-1	TRBJ2-7	.	.	CSARAAYEQYF	TGCAGTGCTAGGGCCGCATACGAGCAGTACTTC
TRBV28	TRBJ2-1	TRBD2	few	CASSRFSSGYNEQFF	TGTGCCAGCAGTAGGTTTTCTAGCGGTTACAATGAGCAGTTCTTC
TRBV7-2	TRBJ2-2	.	.	CASSPGRTNTGELFF	TGTGCCAGCAGCCCGGGGAGGACGAACACCGGGGAGCTGTTTTTT
TRBV5-1	TRBJ2-3	TRBD2	.	CASSFPSGRGDTQYF	TGCGCCAGCAGCTTTCCTAGCGGGAGGGGAGATACGCAGTATTTT
TRBV29-1	TRBJ1-1	.	.	CSVEDRGLLEAFF	TGCAGCGTTGAAGACAGGGGCCTCCTTGAAGCTTTCTTT
TRBV5-1	TRBJ1-6	.	few	CASSLTTGSPLHF	TGCGCCAGCAGCTTGACTACGGGGTCACCCCTCCACTTT
TRBV4-2	TRBJ2-7	TRBD2	few	CASSLELAGAREQYF	TGTGCCAGCAGCTTGGAACTAGCGGGAGCGAGGGAGCAGTACTTC